This is a list of T cell receptor beta chains from one sample in a study of cytomegalovirus exposure and HLA in healthy donors. The repertoire was sequenced with immunoSEQ multiplex PCR; TCRdb's copy has only in-frame clones and lacks some. The sample lists roughly 130,000 clones; 50% to 75% were seen once. Material for sequencing was PBMCs. These receptors were taken from a woman in her thirties or forties in good health and CMV-seropositive. CDR3s include the opening cysteine and the closing phenylalanine or tryptophan. The order of the fields is CDR3 DNA, CDR3 protein, J gene, D gene, clone size, V gene. The D gene is left open where the match is weak. Only some rows state a clone size, as once, few, many or a class for expanded clones.

CDR3 DNA: TGTGCCAGCAGCCAAGGCAGGGGCGTCGGTGAAAAACTGTTTTTT
CDR3 protein: CASSQGRGVGEKLFF
J gene: TRBJ1-4
D gene: .
clone size: few
V gene: TRBV14

CDR3 DNA: TGCGCCAGCAGCTTGGCAGGGGCCACCGCAACTAATGAAAAACTGTTTTTT
CDR3 protein: CASSLAGATATNEKLFF
J gene: TRBJ1-4
D gene: .
clone size: .
V gene: TRBV5-1

CDR3 DNA: TGTGCCACCAGCTCTCTTGGAGGGAATCAAGAGACCCAGTACTTC
CDR3 protein: CATSSLGGNQETQYF
J gene: TRBJ2-5
D gene: .
clone size: .
V gene: TRBV15

CDR3 DNA: TGTGCCAGCAGCAGTGGACTAGCGCCTTACGAGCAGTACTTC
CDR3 protein: CASSSGLAPYEQYF
J gene: TRBJ2-7
D gene: TRBD2
clone size: .
V gene: TRBV6-6

CDR3 DNA: TGCACCAGCTCGAGACGGGGACTAGCGGGAGTCGGGCTCACAGATACGCAGTATTTT
CDR3 protein: CTSSRRGLAGVGLTDTQYF
J gene: TRBJ2-3
D gene: .
clone size: .
V gene: TRBV1

CDR3 DNA: TGTGCCAGCAGAAAGGGGAATTCACCCCTCCACTTT
CDR3 protein: CASRKGNSPLHF
J gene: TRBJ1-6
D gene: .
clone size: .
V gene: TRBV11-3

CDR3 DNA: TGTGCTAGCAGCTTAAGCGGGGCGGGTGAGCAGTTCTTC
CDR3 protein: CASSLSGAGEQFF
J gene: TRBJ2-1
D gene: TRBD2
clone size: few
V gene: TRBV7-7

CDR3 DNA: TGTGCCAGCAGTGAGGGACAGGGGTTCCCCGGGGAGCTGTTTTTT
CDR3 protein: CASSEGQGFPGELFF
J gene: TRBJ2-2
D gene: TRBD1
clone size: .
V gene: TRBV6-1

CDR3 DNA: TGTGCCAGCAGTTTCAGGGGGCCAACAGATACGCAGTATTTT
CDR3 protein: CASSFRGPTDTQYF
J gene: TRBJ2-3
D gene: TRBD1
clone size: .
V gene: TRBV6-6

CDR3 DNA: TGTGCCAGCAGAGTATGGGGGGGCACTGAAGCTTTCTTT
CDR3 protein: CASRVWGGTEAFF
J gene: TRBJ1-1
D gene: .
clone size: once
V gene: TRBV25-1

CDR3 DNA: TGTGCCACCAGCAGAGATCACGCGGGAGACGCAGATACGCAGTATTTT
CDR3 protein: CATSRDHAGDADTQYF
J gene: TRBJ2-3
D gene: TRBD2
clone size: once
V gene: TRBV15

CDR3 DNA: TGTGCTAGTGGTCCCCGGACAGGGGTGATTCGTGAGACCCAGTACTTC
CDR3 protein: CASGPRTGVIRETQYF
J gene: TRBJ2-5
D gene: TRBD1
clone size: .
V gene: TRBV12-5

CDR3 DNA: TGTGCCAGCAGTTCCCACCTGGCGGGGGGGTCCTACGAGCAGTACTTC
CDR3 protein: CASSSHLAGGSYEQYF
J gene: TRBJ2-7
D gene: TRBD2
clone size: once
V gene: TRBV6-5

CDR3 DNA: TGTGCCAGCAGTTACCCCCCTAGCGGGGGTTTCAGCGAGCAGTACTTC
CDR3 protein: CASSYPPSGGFSEQYF
J gene: TRBJ2-7
D gene: TRBD2
clone size: .
V gene: TRBV6-5

CDR3 DNA: TGTGCCAGCAGAGCATCGGGACTAGCGGGGACCACAGATACGCAGTATTTT
CDR3 protein: CASRASGLAGTTDTQYF
J gene: TRBJ2-3
D gene: TRBD2
clone size: .
V gene: TRBV7-2

CDR3 DNA: TGTGCCAGCAGTGAAGCAAAGACAGGGGGCTGGGATGAAGCTTTCTTT
CDR3 protein: CASSEAKTGGWDEAFF
J gene: TRBJ1-1
D gene: TRBD1
clone size: few
V gene: TRBV6-1

CDR3 DNA: TGTGCCATCAGTGAGTCGGGGACTAGCGGGGGATACGAGCAGTACTTC
CDR3 protein: CAISESGTSGGYEQYF
J gene: TRBJ2-7
D gene: TRBD2
clone size: .
V gene: TRBV10-3

CDR3 DNA: TGTGCCAGCAGCTCCCCTAGCGGGGGGGCTGAAGAGCAGTTCTTC
CDR3 protein: CASSSPSGGAEEQFF
J gene: TRBJ2-1
D gene: TRBD2
clone size: few
V gene: TRBV7-9

CDR3 DNA: TGTGCCAGCAGTGAAGTAACAGGGGGCACAGATACGCAGTATTTT
CDR3 protein: CASSEVTGGTDTQYF
J gene: TRBJ2-3
D gene: TRBD1
clone size: many
V gene: TRBV6-1

CDR3 DNA: TGTGCCAGCAGTTACTCCCTTACCGGGTTAGAGACCCAGTACTTC
CDR3 protein: CASSYSLTGLETQYF
J gene: TRBJ2-5
D gene: .
clone size: .
V gene: TRBV6-5

CDR3 DNA: TGTGCCAGCAGTTTGTCCGCGGCTAATGAAAAACTGTTTTTT
CDR3 protein: CASSLSAANEKLFF
J gene: TRBJ1-4
D gene: .
clone size: few
V gene: TRBV6-5

CDR3 DNA: TGTGCCAGTAGTATCGGTCGGGGACAGGGCTCCTACAATGAGCAGTTCTTC
CDR3 protein: CASSIGRGQGSYNEQFF
J gene: TRBJ2-1
D gene: TRBD1
clone size: .
V gene: TRBV19

CDR3 DNA: TGCGCCAGCTCAGGGGCCGCAATGGGCAATGAGCAGTTCTTC
CDR3 protein: CASSGAAMGNEQFF
J gene: TRBJ2-1
D gene: .
clone size: .
V gene: TRBV5-1

CDR3 DNA: TGTGCCAGCAGTTCACAGGGGAAAGTAAATGAGCAGTTCTTC
CDR3 protein: CASSSQGKVNEQFF
J gene: TRBJ2-1
D gene: TRBD1
clone size: .
V gene: TRBV28

CDR3 DNA: TGTGCCAGCAGTACTCCGAGACAGGCTGTTTCCGAAAAACTGTTTTTT
CDR3 protein: CASSTPRQAVSEKLFF
J gene: TRBJ1-4
D gene: .
clone size: .
V gene: TRBV28

CDR3 DNA: TGCGCCAGCAGCCTGGACAGCAACTATGGCTACACCTTC
CDR3 protein: CASSLDSNYGYTF
J gene: TRBJ1-2
D gene: .
clone size: .
V gene: TRBV5-1

CDR3 DNA: TGTGCCAGCGAAAAGACAGGGACCACCGGGGAGCTGTTTTTT
CDR3 protein: CASEKTGTTGELFF
J gene: TRBJ2-2
D gene: TRBD1
clone size: few
V gene: TRBV5-8

CDR3 DNA: TGTGCCAGCAGCCGAGGAAAAAATGAAAAACTGTTTTTT
CDR3 protein: CASSRGKNEKLFF
J gene: TRBJ1-4
D gene: .
clone size: few
V gene: TRBV7-3

CDR3 DNA: TGTGCCAGCAGGGACAGTTCTGGGGGCTATGGCTACACCTTC
CDR3 protein: CASRDSSGGYGYTF
J gene: TRBJ1-2
D gene: .
clone size: .
V gene: TRBV2